The clone carrying this T cell receptor beta chain was counted ten times or more. The entry originates in a study of blood T cell repertoires in COVID-19. Study background: Samples came from the United States, Italy and Spain, spanning acute and convalescent COVID-19. The cDNA or gDNA used as material had been derived from T cells, B-cell-depleted T cells, or PBMCs.

This CDR3 has 14 residues. CDR1 SGHDT and CDR2 YYEEEE come from the germline V gene. The ends lost 4 bases at V and 10 bases at J; junction bases unmatched: 6. The authors' processing: Scientists estimated how many nucleated cells there were by amplifying reference gene primers. Data came from immunoSEQ multiplex PCR; TCRdb stores just in-frame clones and leaves some out. That table gives V, J and clone size, and the DNA gave D and trimming. The data hold about 160,000 clones, with roughly 82% observed a single time. Those enrolled in Seattle joined during active infection and were followed longitudinally afterward.

Sequenced: peripheral blood. The V call is TRBV5-6, the J call TRBJ1-6; 9 bases align to TRBD1. The source of this sequence is a woman aged 40 to 50 with COVID-19, enrolled during active disease. Written as DNA, the CDR3 is TGTGCCAGCAGCCCCGGGACAGGGAGCTCACCCCTCCACTTT. As protein: CASSPGTGSSPLHF.